This is a list of T cell receptor beta chains from one sample in a study of OX40 agonist ivuxolimab in advanced cancers. Data came from immunoSEQ multiplex PCR; TCRdb stores just in-frame clones and leaves some out. The data hold under 50,000 clones, with around three quarters observed a single time. This sample comprised CD4+ or CD8+ T cells sorted from blood, obtained in a trial of the OX40 agonist ivuxolimab. These receptors were obtained from an adult with an advanced solid tumor such as melanoma, head and neck, liver or kidney cancer. The CDR3 runs from the conserved cysteine through the conserved F or W. A D gene is named only where the DNA matches it firmly. Clone size appears in some rows only: once, few, many, or a class for an expanded clone.

J gene: TRBJ2-5
clone size: NA
V gene: TRBV7-6
D gene: NA
CDR3 protein: CASSLTGQYQETQYF
CDR3 DNA: TGTGCCAGCAGCTTAACCGGACAGTACCAAGAGACCCAGTACTTC

J gene: TRBJ2-1
clone size: NA
V gene: TRBV2
D gene: TRBD2
CDR3 protein: CASSERRGAYNEQFF
CDR3 DNA: TGTGCCAGCAGTGAACGGCGGGGGGCATACAATGAGCAGTTCTTC

J gene: TRBJ1-2
clone size: NA
V gene: TRBV25-1
D gene: NA
CDR3 protein: CASSGGAGGYTF
CDR3 DNA: TGTGCCAGCAGTGGGGGGGCCGGGGGCTACACCTTC

J gene: TRBJ2-7
clone size: NA
V gene: TRBV28
D gene: NA
CDR3 protein: CASSSSEGGSYEQYF
CDR3 DNA: TGTGCCAGTAGCTCTTCTGAAGGGGGCTCCTACGAGCAGTACTTC

J gene: TRBJ2-7
clone size: NA
V gene: TRBV11-2
D gene: NA
CDR3 protein: CASSSVSQSSYEQYF
CDR3 DNA: TGTGCCAGCAGCTCCGTATCTCAGAGCTCCTACGAGCAGTACTTC

J gene: TRBJ2-1
clone size: NA
V gene: TRBV5-6
D gene: NA
CDR3 protein: CASSLEVGNEQFF
CDR3 DNA: TGTGCCAGCAGCTTGGAAGTGGGCAATGAGCAGTTCTTC

J gene: TRBJ2-4
clone size: NA
V gene: TRBV2
D gene: TRBD2
CDR3 protein: CASSVSGGSSDIQYF
CDR3 DNA: TGTGCCAGCAGTGTTTCGGGGGGGAGTTCGGACATTCAGTACTTC

J gene: TRBJ2-1
clone size: NA
V gene: TRBV2
D gene: NA
CDR3 protein: CASGDGPPTDEQFF
CDR3 DNA: TGTGCCAGCGGGGATGGCCCCCCTACGGATGAGCAGTTCTTC

J gene: TRBJ1-2
clone size: few
V gene: TRBV21-1
D gene: NA
CDR3 protein: CASSKAPGQYGYTF
CDR3 DNA: TGTGCCAGCAGCAAAGCCCCAGGACAGTATGGCTACACCTTC

J gene: TRBJ1-2
clone size: NA
V gene: TRBV29-1
D gene: NA
CDR3 protein: CSVEWQKIYGYTF
CDR3 DNA: TGCAGCGTTGAATGGCAGAAAATCTATGGCTACACCTTC

J gene: TRBJ1-6
clone size: NA
V gene: TRBV5-1
D gene: NA
CDR3 protein: CASSLDRVYSPLHF
CDR3 DNA: TGCGCCAGCAGCTTGGACAGGGTCTACTCACCCCTCCACTTT

J gene: TRBJ2-7
clone size: NA
V gene: TRBV2
D gene: NA
CDR3 protein: CASSRSTYEQYF
CDR3 DNA: TGTGCCAGCAGTAGATCGACTTACGAGCAGTACTTC

J gene: TRBJ2-5
clone size: NA
V gene: TRBV7-2
D gene: NA
CDR3 protein: CASSTTAQYF
CDR3 DNA: TGTGCCAGCAGCACCACCGCCCAGTACTTC

J gene: TRBJ2-5
clone size: once
V gene: TRBV28
D gene: TRBD2
CDR3 protein: CASSFSLADPSGFKETQYF
CDR3 DNA: TGTGCCAGCAGTTTCTCCCTCGCTGATCCTAGCGGTTTTAAAGAGACCCAGTACTTC

J gene: TRBJ2-1
clone size: once
V gene: TRBV29-1
D gene: NA
CDR3 protein: CSALRDSSYNEQFF
CDR3 DNA: TGCAGCGCCCTCCGAGACAGCTCCTACAATGAGCAGTTCTTC

J gene: TRBJ2-7
clone size: NA
V gene: TRBV20-1
D gene: NA
CDR3 protein: CSAPTTYEQYF
CDR3 DNA: TGCAGTGCTCCAACCACCTACGAGCAGTACTTC

J gene: TRBJ2-7
clone size: NA
V gene: TRBV14
D gene: NA
CDR3 protein: CASSQDGGARREQYF
CDR3 DNA: TGTGCCAGCAGCCAAGACGGAGGGGCGCGGCGCGAGCAGTACTTC

J gene: TRBJ2-7
clone size: NA
V gene: TRBV14
D gene: NA
CDR3 protein: CASSQGLGEQYF
CDR3 DNA: TGTGCCAGCAGCCAAGGGTTGGGGGAGCAGTACTTC

J gene: TRBJ2-3
clone size: NA
V gene: TRBV10-1
D gene: NA
CDR3 protein: CASSESTGTTDTQYF
CDR3 DNA: TGCGCCAGCAGTGAGTCAACGGGGACCACAGATACGCAGTATTTT

J gene: TRBJ2-1
clone size: NA
V gene: TRBV11-3
D gene: NA
CDR3 protein: CASSLNWGYNEQFF
CDR3 DNA: TGTGCCAGCAGCTTGAACTGGGGATACAATGAGCAGTTCTTC

J gene: TRBJ2-3
clone size: NA
V gene: TRBV10-3
D gene: TRBD2
CDR3 protein: CAISVAGGTDTQYF
CDR3 DNA: TGTGCCATCAGTGTAGCGGGAGGCACAGATACGCAGTATTTT

J gene: TRBJ1-2
clone size: NA
V gene: TRBV19
D gene: TRBD1
CDR3 protein: CASTAQGAYGYTF
CDR3 DNA: TGTGCCAGTACGGCGCAGGGGGCCTATGGCTACACCTTC

J gene: TRBJ1-4
clone size: NA
V gene: TRBV2
D gene: NA
CDR3 protein: CASNGYDEKLFF
CDR3 DNA: TGTGCCAGCAACGGGTATGATGAAAAACTGTTTTTT

J gene: TRBJ2-7
clone size: NA
V gene: TRBV5-4
D gene: NA
CDR3 protein: CASSSQGGATWNEQYF
CDR3 DNA: TGTGCCAGCAGCTCCCAAGGCGGGGCCACTTGGAACGAGCAGTACTTC

J gene: TRBJ1-3
clone size: NA
V gene: TRBV6-1
D gene: NA
CDR3 protein: CASSEASVFGNTIYF
CDR3 DNA: TGTGCCAGCAGTGAAGCCTCGGTCTTTGGAAACACCATATATTTT

J gene: TRBJ1-6
clone size: few
V gene: TRBV7-8
D gene: NA
CDR3 protein: CASSLDLRGGSPLHF
CDR3 DNA: TGTGCCAGCAGCTTAGACCTCCGTGGGGGTTCACCCCTCCACTTT

J gene: TRBJ2-1
clone size: NA
V gene: TRBV4-3
D gene: NA
CDR3 protein: CASSQTRGIYNEQFF
CDR3 DNA: TGCGCCAGCAGCCAAACCAGGGGAATATACAATGAGCAGTTCTTC

J gene: TRBJ2-5
clone size: NA
V gene: TRBV7-9
D gene: NA
CDR3 protein: CASSLDQQETQYF
CDR3 DNA: TGTGCCAGCAGCTTAGACCAGCAAGAGACCCAGTACTTC

J gene: TRBJ2-1
clone size: NA
V gene: TRBV11-3
D gene: NA
CDR3 protein: CASSEVPNEQFF
CDR3 DNA: TGTGCCAGCAGCGAAGTCCCCAATGAGCAGTTCTTC

J gene: TRBJ2-1
clone size: NA
V gene: TRBV14
D gene: TRBD2
CDR3 protein: CASRSTSGSYNEQFF
CDR3 DNA: TGTGCCAGCAGATCGACTAGCGGCTCCTACAATGAGCAGTTCTTC

J gene: TRBJ2-3
clone size: NA
V gene: TRBV29-1
D gene: TRBD2
CDR3 protein: CSVGLAERGDTQYF
CDR3 DNA: TGCAGCGTTGGACTAGCGGAGAGGGGAGATACGCAGTATTTT

J gene: TRBJ2-2
clone size: NA
V gene: TRBV19
D gene: TRBD1
CDR3 protein: CAKKQGTNTGELFF
CDR3 DNA: TGTGCCAAAAAACAGGGGACGAACACCGGGGAGCTGTTTTTT

J gene: TRBJ2-7
clone size: NA
V gene: TRBV28
D gene: NA
CDR3 protein: CASSFSRVSDEQYF
CDR3 DNA: TGTGCCAGCAGTTTTTCGAGAGTTAGCGACGAGCAGTACTTC

J gene: TRBJ1-2
clone size: once
V gene: TRBV11-2
D gene: NA
CDR3 protein: CASSLGRANYGYTF
CDR3 DNA: TGTGCCAGCAGCTTAGGCAGGGCTAACTATGGCTACACCTTC

J gene: TRBJ2-7
clone size: few
V gene: TRBV9
D gene: NA
CDR3 protein: CASSKRGSRDEQYF
CDR3 DNA: TGTGCCAGCAGCAAGAGGGGGTCTAGGGACGAGCAGTACTTC

J gene: TRBJ1-1
clone size: NA
V gene: TRBV28
D gene: NA
CDR3 protein: CASVDSGTEAFF
CDR3 DNA: TGTGCCAGCGTCGACAGTGGCACTGAAGCTTTCTTT

J gene: TRBJ1-2
clone size: NA
V gene: TRBV18
D gene: NA
CDR3 protein: CASSPPSGKVGYTF
CDR3 DNA: TGTGCCAGCTCACCACCGTCAGGGAAGGTCGGCTACACCTTC

J gene: TRBJ2-1
clone size: NA
V gene: TRBV5-4
D gene: NA
CDR3 protein: CASRVELGTTYNEQFF
CDR3 DNA: TGTGCCAGCAGGGTAGAGTTGGGGACGACCTACAATGAGCAGTTCTTC

J gene: TRBJ2-2
clone size: NA
V gene: TRBV2
D gene: TRBD1
CDR3 protein: CASKVSQGASGELFF
CDR3 DNA: TGTGCCAGCAAAGTATCGCAGGGGGCGTCCGGGGAGCTGTTTTTT

J gene: TRBJ2-3
clone size: NA
V gene: TRBV2
D gene: NA
CDR3 protein: CASSGEPTDTQYF
CDR3 DNA: TGTGCCAGCAGTGGGGAGCCCACAGATACGCAGTATTTT

J gene: TRBJ1-3
clone size: NA
V gene: TRBV9
D gene: TRBD1
CDR3 protein: CASSVQFTGTGSSSGNTIYF
CDR3 DNA: TGTGCCAGCAGCGTCCAATTCACCGGGACAGGGTCGAGCTCTGGAAACACCATATATTTT

J gene: TRBJ1-2
clone size: NA
V gene: TRBV11-2
D gene: NA
CDR3 protein: CASSFPGQYGYTF
CDR3 DNA: TGTGCCAGCAGCTTCCCTGGACAGTATGGCTACACCTTC

J gene: TRBJ1-2
clone size: few
V gene: TRBV28
D gene: TRBD1
CDR3 protein: CASSSPDRANYGYTF
CDR3 DNA: TGTGCCAGCAGTTCCCCTGACAGGGCTAACTATGGCTACACCTTC

J gene: TRBJ1-5
clone size: few
V gene: TRBV5-1
D gene: NA
CDR3 protein: CASSLAGMSNQPQHF
CDR3 DNA: TGCGCCAGCAGCTTGGCAGGGATGAGCAATCAGCCCCAGCATTTT

J gene: TRBJ1-1
clone size: NA
V gene: TRBV19
D gene: TRBD1
CDR3 protein: CASSIGQGRGTEAFF
CDR3 DNA: TGTGCCAGTAGTATAGGACAGGGTAGGGGCACTGAAGCTTTCTTT

J gene: TRBJ2-1
clone size: NA
V gene: TRBV7-2
D gene: TRBD1
CDR3 protein: CASSSWTGQNEQFF
CDR3 DNA: TGTGCCAGCAGCTCCTGGACAGGGCAAAATGAGCAGTTCTTC

J gene: TRBJ1-1
clone size: few
V gene: TRBV28
D gene: TRBD1
CDR3 protein: CASSLGTGGKGGTEAFF
CDR3 DNA: TGTGCCAGCAGTTTGGGGACAGGGGGCAAGGGAGGGACTGAAGCTTTCTTT

J gene: TRBJ1-3
clone size: once
V gene: TRBV7-6
D gene: NA
CDR3 protein: CASSLAGGGRSSGNTIYF
CDR3 DNA: TGTGCCAGCAGCTTAGCGGGGGGCGGACGGAGCTCTGGAAACACCATATATTTT

J gene: TRBJ1-1
clone size: NA
V gene: TRBV10-2
D gene: NA
CDR3 protein: CASSLDSMNTEAFF
CDR3 DNA: TGCGCCAGCAGTTTGGACAGCATGAACACTGAAGCTTTCTTT

J gene: TRBJ1-1
clone size: NA
V gene: TRBV2
D gene: NA
CDR3 protein: CASSAQDGEAFF
CDR3 DNA: TGTGCCAGCAGCGCCCAAGACGGTGAAGCTTTCTTT

J gene: TRBJ2-6
clone size: once
V gene: TRBV18
D gene: NA
CDR3 protein: CASSPPRLNSGANVLTF
CDR3 DNA: TGTGCCAGCTCACCACCGAGACTGAACTCTGGGGCCAACGTCCTGACTTTC

J gene: TRBJ1-1
clone size: NA
V gene: TRBV7-8
D gene: NA
CDR3 protein: CASSLVSWGFTEAFF
CDR3 DNA: TGTGCCAGCAGCTTAGTTTCCTGGGGGTTCACTGAAGCTTTCTTT

J gene: TRBJ1-4
clone size: NA
V gene: TRBV6-6
D gene: NA
CDR3 protein: CASSYPNEKLFF
CDR3 DNA: TGTGCCAGCAGTTACCCTAATGAAAAACTGTTTTTT

J gene: TRBJ2-3
clone size: NA
V gene: TRBV7-2
D gene: TRBD2
CDR3 protein: CASSTTPGLAGGPDTQYF
CDR3 DNA: TGTGCCAGCAGCACAACCCCCGGACTAGCGGGAGGGCCGGATACGCAGTATTTT

J gene: TRBJ1-1
clone size: NA
V gene: TRBV19
D gene: TRBD1
CDR3 protein: CASDRGGMNTEAFF
CDR3 DNA: TGTGCCAGCGACAGGGGGGGCATGAACACTGAAGCTTTCTTT

J gene: TRBJ1-2
clone size: once
V gene: TRBV5-1
D gene: TRBD1
CDR3 protein: CASSHRTGGEYGYTF
CDR3 DNA: TGCGCCAGCAGCCACAGGACAGGGGGCGAGTATGGCTACACCTTC

J gene: TRBJ1-1
clone size: NA
V gene: TRBV5-1
D gene: NA
CDR3 protein: CASSPTQTNTEAFF
CDR3 DNA: TGCGCCAGCAGCCCTACCCAGACGAACACTGAAGCTTTCTTT

J gene: TRBJ2-2
clone size: NA
V gene: TRBV29-1
D gene: NA
CDR3 protein: CSVRLNTGELFF
CDR3 DNA: TGCAGCGTAAGGTTAAACACCGGGGAGCTGTTTTTT